The T cell receptor (beta chain) described here comes from a study of molecular identifiers for immune sequencing clone quantification. This clonotype was picked up many times. Its target is unknown. TCRdb reanalysed the PCR reads using MiXCR and keeps one entry per CDR3 protein. Of under 75,000 distinct CDR3 sequences in the sample, under 20% were seen once. Whole-study findings and limits: Whereas naive cells kept under 1% of molecules in clones above 20 RNA copies, such clones held over 99% in effectors.

The CDR3 length is 13 residues. CDR1 and CDR2 (germline): SEHNR, FQNEAQ (reference sequence). V was cut by 5 bases and J by 5 bases, with 9 bases left in between. This sequence joins TRBV7-9 and TRBJ1-4; D gene uncertain. Sequences were obtained from naive CD8+ T cells from blood, with Jurkat cell RNA spiked in. Subset indicated: FACS-sorted CD8+CD4-CCR7+CD45RA+ naive T cells. The receptor's source is a human donor in good health. Some libraries in this study had Jurkat cell RNA spiked in. The CDR3 is CASSLTPNEKLFF. The CDR3, as DNA: TGTGCCAGCAGCCTTACCCCGAATGAAAAACTGTTTTTT.